One and the same sample provided the 5 T cell receptor beta chains below, sequenced in a study of long-term antiretroviral therapy in people with HIV. Version v3.0 of the immunoSEQ assay was performed at survey level. The data were produced by immunoSEQ multiplex PCR, yet TCRdb's version contains in-frame clones alone and is incomplete. The profile shows about 24,000 clones, approximately 80% of them singletons. Sequencing used unsorted PBMCs, obtained 4.4 years after starting antiretroviral therapy. These receptors were collected from a man aged 30 to 45 with HIV.

This clone was seen once. The chain uses TRBV2 and TRBJ1-6; 7 nucleotides match TRBD1. CDR3 length: 17 residues. J lost 0 bases, V lost 6 bases, and 8 bases had no gene match. Looked up from germline, CDR1 is SNHLY and CDR2 is FYNNEI. The CDR3 bases are TGTGCCAGCAGCCCTGACAGGGCCGGCTCCTATAATTCACCCCTCCACTTT. It codes for CASSPDRAGSYNSPLHF.

This chain uses TRBV19 with TRBJ1-2; possible D gene TRBD1, 5 bases. This CDR3 is 13 amino acids long. In germline, CDR1 is LNHDA, CDR2 SQIVND (reference sequence). V was clipped by 8 bases and J by 5 bases, with 15 bases between them. This chain's CDR3 is CASSGTAVYGYTF. Written as DNA, the CDR3 is TGTGCCAGTTCTGGGACCGCCGTTTATGGCTACACCTTC.

The chain links TRBV18 to TRBJ1-1; D perhaps matches TRBD1 (6 bases). Deletions cut 0 bases from V and 0 bases from J, with 14 bases between. Germline lookup yields CDR1 KGHSH and CDR2 LQKENI. The CDR3 has 17 residues. Here the CDR3 reads CASSPPIQGRVNTEAFF. For the CDR3, the DNA is TGTGCCAGCTCACCACCAATACAGGGCCGGGTGAACACTGAAGCTTTCTTT.

The chain links TRBV19 to TRBJ1-1, with unresolved D. Germline assignment: CDR1 LNHDA and CDR2 SQIVND (reference sequence). The V end lost 2 bases, the J end lost 1 base, and 8 bases lay between the germline ends. This CDR3 comprises 14 residues. CDR3 DNA sequence: TGTGCCAGTAGTATAACAGATACGAACACTGAAGCTTTCTTT. This gives the protein CASSITDTNTEAFF. The complete variable domain, with remaining parts taken from reference TRBV19 and TRBJ1-1, reads DGGITQSPKYLFRKEGQNVTLSCEQNLNHDAMYWYRQDPGQGLRLIYYSQIVNDFQKGDIAEGYSVSREKKESFPLTVTSAQKNPTAFYLCASSITDTNTEAFFGQGTRLTVV.

The genes are TRBV27 and TRBJ2-1; a weak D match, TRBD1 (5 bases). V dropped 5 bases and J dropped 5 bases, with 16 bases sitting between them. This CDR3 has 15 residues. Germline V CDR1 and CDR2: MNHEY, SMNVEV (reference sequence). As DNA, the CDR3 is TGTGCCAGCAGTCCTCTTCCGGCGGACAACAATGAGCAGTTCTTC. It translates to CASSPLPADNNEQFF.